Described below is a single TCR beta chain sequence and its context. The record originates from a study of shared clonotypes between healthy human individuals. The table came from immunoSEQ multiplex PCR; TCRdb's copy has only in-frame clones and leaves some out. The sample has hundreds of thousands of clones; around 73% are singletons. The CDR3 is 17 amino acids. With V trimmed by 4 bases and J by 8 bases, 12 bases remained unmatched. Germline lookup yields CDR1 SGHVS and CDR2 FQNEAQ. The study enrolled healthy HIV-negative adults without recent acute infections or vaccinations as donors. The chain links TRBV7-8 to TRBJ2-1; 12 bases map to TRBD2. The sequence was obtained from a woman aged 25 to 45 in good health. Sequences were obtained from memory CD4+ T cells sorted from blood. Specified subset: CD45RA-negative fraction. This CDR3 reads CASSSTGSSGRAHEQFF. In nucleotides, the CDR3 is TGTGCCAGCAGCTCTACTGGGTCTAGCGGGAGGGCCCATGAGCAGTTCTTC. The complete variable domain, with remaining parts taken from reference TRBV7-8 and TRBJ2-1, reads GAGVSQSPRYKVAKRGQDVALRCDPISGHVSLFWYQQALGQGPEFLTYFQNEAQLDKSGLPSDRFFAERPEGSVSTLKIQRTQQEDSAVYLCASSSTGSSGRAHEQFFGPGTRLTVL.